The T cell receptor (beta chain) described here comes from a study of blood T cell repertoires in COVID-19. This clone was observed a few times. CDR3 length: 17 amino acids. The V segment lost 4 bases and the J segment 7 bases; nucleotides outside the gene matches: 12. Germline lookup yields CDR1 SGHVS and CDR2 FNYEAQ. Repertoires were generated with immunoSEQ multiplex PCR, while TCRdb's copy carries only in-frame clones and drops some. The data show about 210,000 clones, with about 85% seen just once and roughly 0.69% held by the top ten. The sequencing sample was made of peripheral blood. V and J are TRBV7-6 and TRBJ2-1, with TRBD2 identical over 11 bases. The receptor was isolated from a man aged 40-55 years with acute or convalescent COVID-19. The CDR3 loop reads CASSSNPPSGGRNEQFF. CDR3 bases: TGTGCCAGCAGCTCAAACCCTCCTAGCGGGGGGCGGAATGAGCAGTTCTTC.